This is a list of T cell receptor beta chains from one sample in a study of cytomegalovirus exposure and HLA in healthy donors. The data were produced by immunoSEQ multiplex PCR, yet TCRdb's version contains in-frame clones alone and is incomplete. The sample consists of tens of thousands of clones, about 80% of them appearing once. Sequences were obtained from PBMCs. The receptor set was obtained from a woman aged 50 to 65 in good health and CMV-seropositive. Both conserved end residues are part of each CDR3. The D gene is left open where the match is weak. Clone size is shown for a subset of rows, as once, few, many or a class of expanded clone.

abundance	d_gene	v_gene	j_gene	CDR3aa	CDR3nt
-	TRBD2	TRBV9	TRBJ2-5	CASSPGLAGPTPAETQYF	TGTGCCAGCAGCCCTGGACTAGCGGGACCGACTCCGGCGGAGACCCAGTACTTC
-	TRBD1	TRBV29-1	TRBJ2-1	CSIDRGTSIEQFF	TGCAGCATAGACAGGGGTACGTCGATTGAGCAGTTCTTC
-	-	TRBV6-5	TRBJ1-1	CASSYESGGGTEAFF	TGTGCCAGCAGTTACGAGTCTGGGGGGGGCACTGAAGCTTTCTTT
-	-	TRBV27	TRBJ1-2	CASSLRGGQDYGYTF	TGTGCCAGCAGTTTGAGGGGGGGTCAGGACTATGGCTACACCTTC
-	TRBD1	TRBV4-1	TRBJ1-3	CASSFRDRGGNTIYF	TGCGCCAGCAGCTTTCGCGACAGGGGTGGAAACACCATATATTTT
-	-	TRBV10-3	TRBJ2-3	CAISESAGISTDTQYF	TGTGCCATCAGTGAGTCGGCGGGAATTAGCACAGATACGCAGTATTTT
-	TRBD1	TRBV11-3	TRBJ1-2	CASSSPGQLSGYTF	TGTGCCAGCAGCTCACCGGGACAGCTTAGTGGCTACACCTTC
-	-	TRBV5-1	TRBJ2-3	CASSLGLAGQSTDTQYF	TGCGCCAGCAGCTTGGGGTTGGCCGGACAGTCCACAGATACGCAGTATTTT
-	-	TRBV27	TRBJ1-4	CASSLMLGAKLFF	TGTGCCAGCAGTTTAATGCTGGGGGCAAAACTGTTTTTT
-	TRBD2	TRBV7-3	TRBJ2-2	CASSKEGAGVPTGELFF	TGTGCCAGCAGCAAAGAGGGTGCGGGAGTGCCCACCGGGGAGCTGTTTTTT
-	TRBD1	TRBV5-1	TRBJ1-6	CASSTGTGDSPLHF	TGCGCCAGTAGCACCGGGACAGGGGATTCACCCCTCCACTTT
-	TRBD1	TRBV28	TRBJ2-4	CASIDRELGIQYF	TGTGCCAGCATCGACAGGGAGTTGGGCATTCAGTACTTC
-	-	TRBV5-6	TRBJ2-3	CASSLVPGSTDTQYF	TGTGCCAGCAGCTTGGTGCCAGGGAGCACAGATACGCAGTATTTT
few	TRBD1	TRBV29-1	TRBJ2-7	CSAQGFYEQYF	TGCAGCGCACAGGGGTTCTACGAGCAGTACTTC
once	-	TRBV14	TRBJ1-1	CASSHLTLRKTEAFF	TGTGCCAGCAGCCATTTGACACTGAGAAAAACTGAAGCTTTCTTT
-	TRBD2	TRBV5-6	TRBJ2-3	CASSKAIAGGITDTQYF	TGTGCCAGCAGCAAAGCTATAGCGGGAGGGATCACAGATACGCAGTATTTT
-	-	TRBV6-1	TRBJ1-2	CASSLDTVYGYTF	TGTGCCAGCAGCCTCGATACAGTCTATGGCTACACCTTC
-	TRBD1	TRBV11-2	TRBJ1-1	CASSLVRDRVRGTEAFF	TGTGCCAGCAGCTTGGTCCGGGACAGGGTGCGTGGCACTGAAGCTTTCTTT
few	TRBD1	TRBV6-1	TRBJ2-1	CASRDRVDEQFF	TGTGCCAGCAGGGACAGGGTCGATGAGCAGTTCTTC
-	-	TRBV27	TRBJ2-6	CASSRTVPLSGANVLTF	TGTGCCAGCAGCCGGACAGTGCCGCTCTCTGGGGCCAACGTCCTGACTTTC
few	-	TRBV5-4	TRBJ1-4	CASSPTQGSGKLFF	TGTGCCAGCAGCCCAACGCAAGGGAGCGGAAAACTGTTTTTT
-	TRBD2	TRBV5-1	TRBJ2-1	CASSLSSGGANEQFF	TGCGCCAGCAGCTTGTCGAGCGGGGGGGCAAATGAGCAGTTCTTC
-	TRBD2	TRBV19	TRBJ2-5	CASRAPTSGGAWETQYF	TGTGCCAGTAGAGCCCCGACTAGCGGGGGGGCCTGGGAGACCCAGTACTTC
-	TRBD1	TRBV12-5	TRBJ2-7	CASGTTGQSYEQYF	TGTGCTAGTGGTACTACGGGACAGTCCTACGAGCAGTACTTC
-	-	TRBV7-6	TRBJ1-1	CASSLGGGEAFF	TGTGCCAGCAGCTTAGGAGGAGGGGAAGCTTTCTTT
once	-	TRBV4-1	TRBJ2-7	CASSQVARSYEQYF	TGCGCCAGCAGCCAAGTGGCCAGATCCTACGAGCAGTACTTC
-	TRBD1	TRBV15	TRBJ1-1	CATRGDSSTEAFF	TGTGCCACCAGAGGGGACAGCAGCACTGAAGCTTTCTTT
-	-	TRBV9	TRBJ2-1	CASSVEGERSSYNEQFF	TGTGCCAGCAGCGTAGAAGGAGAGCGGAGCTCCTACAATGAGCAGTTCTTC